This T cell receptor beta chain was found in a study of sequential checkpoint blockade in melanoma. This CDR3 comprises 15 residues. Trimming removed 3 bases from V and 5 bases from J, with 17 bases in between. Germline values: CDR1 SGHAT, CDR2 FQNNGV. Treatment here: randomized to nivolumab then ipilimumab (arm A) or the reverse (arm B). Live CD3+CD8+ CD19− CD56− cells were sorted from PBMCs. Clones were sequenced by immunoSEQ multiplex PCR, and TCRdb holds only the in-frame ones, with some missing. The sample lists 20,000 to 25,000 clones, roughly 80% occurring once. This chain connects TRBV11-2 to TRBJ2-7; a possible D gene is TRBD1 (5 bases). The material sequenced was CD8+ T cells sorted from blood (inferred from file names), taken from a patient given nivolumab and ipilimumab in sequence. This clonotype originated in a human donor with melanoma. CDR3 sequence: CASSFVAGYPHEQYF. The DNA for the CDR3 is TGTGCCAGCAGCTTTGTGGCAGGGTACCCCCACGAGCAGTACTTC. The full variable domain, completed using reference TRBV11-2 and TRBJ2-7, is EAGVAQSPRYKIIEKRQSVAFWCNPISGHATLYWYQQILGQGPKLLIQFQNNGVVDDSQLPKDRFSAERLKGVDSTLKIQPAKLEDSAVYLCASSFVAGYPHEQYFGPGTRLTVT.